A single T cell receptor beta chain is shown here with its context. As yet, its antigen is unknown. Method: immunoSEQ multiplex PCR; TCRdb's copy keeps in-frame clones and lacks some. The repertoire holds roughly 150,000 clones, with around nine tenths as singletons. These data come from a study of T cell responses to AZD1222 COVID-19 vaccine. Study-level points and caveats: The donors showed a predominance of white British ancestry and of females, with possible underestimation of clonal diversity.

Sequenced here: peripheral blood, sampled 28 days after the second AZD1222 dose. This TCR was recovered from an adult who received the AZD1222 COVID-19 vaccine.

The CDR3 is CASSLATDTQYF. The CDR3 DNA sequence: TGTGCCAGCAGCCTAGCGACAGATACGCAGTATTTT. This chain joins TRBV3-1 (or the pseudogene TRBV3-2) and TRBJ2-3, with D maybe TRBD2 (5 bases). CDR3 length: 12 residues. The V gene lost 4 bases and the J gene lost 3 bases, with 5 bases spanning the gap. CDR1 is LGHDT, CDR2 YNNKEL, per germline (reference sequence).